What follows are 5 T cell receptor beta chains derived from one specimen sequenced in a study of regulatory T cells in long-lasting Graves disease. Building the TCR beta libraries relied on iRepertoire HTBI primers, and CDR3 regions underwent Arm-PCR. TCRdb used MiXCR to reprocess the multiplex PCR reads, holding one entry per CDR3 protein. Of about 620,000 distinct CDR3 sequences listed, less than 20% are singletons. Time point of the sample: newly diagnosed GD, antithyroid drugs for less than 3 months. The TCR library used RNA extracted from PBMCs. These data also formed part of another study, on T cells in Graves' hyperthyroidism and ophthalmopathy.

The sample here was peripheral blood mononuclear cells (PBMCs), taken at new diagnosis, from a patient treated with antithyroid drugs. The receptor source for this set is a woman aged 25 to 39 with Graves disease.

This clonotype was counted many times. The V gene is TRBV28, the J gene TRBJ1-2; tentative D call: TRBD1 (6 bases). The CDR3 is made up of 16 amino acids. Germline V gene lookup returns CDR1 MDHEN and CDR2 SYDVKM. V shed 5 bases and J shed 0 bases, with 16 bases lying between them. The CDR3 sequence is CASSPPRGNSNYGYTF. The CDR3 DNA reads as TGTGCCAGCAGTCCCCCAAGGGGGAACTCTAACTATGGCTACACCTTC.

The V and J genes are TRBV25-1 and TRBJ2-7; either TRBD1 or TRBD2 may supply D (5 bases each). Germline V gene sequence: CDR1 MGHDK, CDR2 SYGVNS. Trimming pared 4 bases from V and 5 bases from J, leaving 12 bases between. The CDR3 contains 13 residues. In nucleotides, the CDR3 is TGTGCCAGCAGTGCCTACATGGGGGACGAGCAGTACTTC. Protein sequence: CASSAYMGDEQYF.

CDR3 DNA: TGTGCCAGCAGCGTAGATGGTGAAAAACTGTTTTTT. Protein sequence: CASSVDGEKLFF. The chain is built from TRBV9 and TRBJ1-4; D is undetermined. V dropped 0 bases and J dropped 7 bases, with 4 bases sitting between them. The CDR3 is 12 residues long. The V gene's germline CDR1 is SGDLS and CDR2 YYNGEE.

This clonotype was counted only a few times. The chain links TRBV20-1 to TRBJ2-2; 10 bases map to TRBD2. The ends lost 0 bases at V and 7 bases at J; junction bases unmatched: 8. This CDR3 comprises 16 residues. Germline assignment: CDR1 DFQATT and CDR2 SNEGSKA (reference sequence). Here the CDR3 DNA reads TGCAGTGCTAGAGATCCAGCGGGGGGGGTAGGCGGGGAGCTGTTTTTT. The encoded protein is CSARDPAGGVGGELFF.

This clonotype was observed once. It may be a read error: a sequence one base away is much more abundant. The chain employs TRBV2 and TRBJ2-3; tentatively, D is TRBD2 (6 bases). The CDR3 contains 13 residues. Trimming removed 6 bases at V and 10 bases at J, with 17 bases between. Germline-derived CDR1 and CDR2 are SNHLY and FYNNEI. Here the CDR3 DNA reads TGTGCCAGCAGCCACGGGGAGGAGTATGCGCAGTATTTT. This translates into CASSHGEEYAQYF.